This T cell receptor (beta chain) is from a study of T cells in localized non-small cell lung cancer (dated by TCRdb to about 2020). About the investigation overall: T cell repertoires of 236 early-stage NSCLC patients were analyzed, with tumors being compared against uninvolved tumor-adjacent lungs. The cohort comprised approximately 240 treatment-naïve NSCLC patients with resected, localized lung tumors. Of the NSCLC patients, 129 were male and about 97 were female, and the mean age was about 69 years.

Broader findings and caveats from the paper: A median of roughly 60 of the top 100 tumor clones turned up in the paired uninvolved adjacent lung, and 25 to 35 of those clones also ranked among the top 100 of that same adjacent lung. Because multi-region tumor sequencing was not done, intratumor heterogeneity could not be ruled out. Higher blood T cell density associated with longer overall survival, while higher adjacent-lung clonality associated with shorter survival. Uninvolved tumor-adjacent lung showed the highest T cell clonality, higher than tumor, which suggests more focused antigenic responses in the adjacent lung. Because the study design was exploratory, TCR variables were selected using unadjusted p-values without false-discovery rate correction.

At diagnosis, tumor, uninvolved tumor-adjacent lung and peripheral blood were collected and then preserved as a mix of FFPE and fresh-frozen material. For TCR repertoire profiling, blood samples were analyzed in the form of peripheral blood mononuclear cells. With regard to this clone: Its antigen is currently not known. Base qualities are not provided; no much larger clone lies one nucleotide away.

The immunoSEQ Assay was used to sequence TCR beta CDR3 regions from DNA. On the study's bioinformatics: To compute T cell density, TCR beta template counts were normalized to usable DNA, which was estimated by amplifying housekeeping genes. Richness was estimated with the preseqR package, extrapolating to 400,000 templates for PBMC samples and 120,000 templates for tissue samples. Clonality was defined by subtracting Pielou's evenness from one. Differential abundance testing on productive amino-acid clonotypes, with a minimum total count of 5 and an alpha of 0.1, was used to identify tissue-enriched TCRs. The Jaccard Index and the Morisita Overlap Index were used to measure repertoire overlap between compartments. GLIPH grouped TCR beta CDR3s together with public tetramer-defined viral CDR3s, and a viral motif had to include at least three viral sequences and also show V-gene enrichment. TCRdb re-hosts the immuneACCESS table, in-frame sequences only. Its copies lack some clones; in the studies checked, an unresolved V gene accounts for under half of them, and the cause for the rest is not known. V and J calls and clone size come straight from that table; D and trimming were deduced from the DNA. For this sample the table gives 75,000 to 95,000 clones, of which roughly 89% were detected only once. The ten biggest clones cover around 14% of the sample.

The cysteine opens and the phenylalanine closes a CDR3 of 12 amino acids. Of the read, only the CDR3 DNA is kept; its 36 bases are in frame from base 1. Based on the germline V gene, the CDR1 and CDR2 sequences are MNHNS and SASEGT. A distance of 10 bases separates the germline ends of V and J, which lose 6 bases and 8 bases respectively. The V and J segments used are TRBV6-1 and TRBJ1-4, with the identity of the D gene unclear. The source material was peripheral blood, sampled before any cancer treatment. The sequence was collected from a man between 35 and 75 years old with stage I squamous cell lung carcinoma. CDR3 loop: CASSRLGEKLFF. The DNA sequence reads TGTGCCAGCAGCCGACTTGGGGAAAAACTGTTTTTT.